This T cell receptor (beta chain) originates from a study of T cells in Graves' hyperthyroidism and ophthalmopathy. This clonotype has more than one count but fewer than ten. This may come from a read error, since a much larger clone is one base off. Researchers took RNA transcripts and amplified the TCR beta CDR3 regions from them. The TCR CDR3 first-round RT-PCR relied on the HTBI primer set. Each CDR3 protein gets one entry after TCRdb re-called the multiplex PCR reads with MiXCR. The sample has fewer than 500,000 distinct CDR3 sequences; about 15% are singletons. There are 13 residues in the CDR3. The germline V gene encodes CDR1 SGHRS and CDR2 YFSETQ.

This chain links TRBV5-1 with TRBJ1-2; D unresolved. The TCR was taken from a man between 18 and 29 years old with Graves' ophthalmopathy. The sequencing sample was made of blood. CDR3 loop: CASSLTDNYGHTF. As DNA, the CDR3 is TGCGCCAGCAGCTTGACAGATAACTATGGCCACACCTTC.